The 9 T cell receptor beta chains presented below share a single source sample, sequenced in a study of cytomegalovirus exposure and HLA in healthy donors. The PCR made use of 60 Vbeta and 13 Jbeta primers. The method was immunoSEQ multiplex PCR; TCRdb's version includes in-frame clones alone and lacks a portion of them. This sample has some 160,000 clones, with 65% to 90% found just once. Sequenced: PBMCs. These receptors all come from a man in his fifties or sixties in good health and CMV-seropositive.

The CDR3 here is CASSSGTGEAFF. The CDR3 nucleotides read TGTGCCAGCAGCTCGGGGACAGGGGAAGCTTTCTTT. The J gene is TRBJ1-1, the V gene TRBV9; 9 nucleotides line up with TRBD1. The CDR3 is made up of 12 amino acids. The germline CDR1 and CDR2 sequences are SGDLS and YYNGEE. Germline trimming cut 4 bases from V and 8 bases from J; bases unmatched to any gene: 3.

This clone was observed a few times. The rearrangement links TRBV7-9 to TRBJ1-2, with TRBD1 identical over 7 bases. Trimming cost V 1 base and J 4 bases; bases outside gene matches: 6. The CDR3 has 15 amino acids. Germline loops: CDR1 SEHNR, CDR2 FQNEAQ (reference sequence). CDR3 coding DNA: TGTGCCAGCAGCTTAGTATCGGCAGGGGGCTATGGCTACACCTTC. It yields the protein CASSLVSAGGYGYTF.

The chain uses TRBV29-1 and TRBJ2-3; TRBD1 aligns across 9 bases. Germline CDR1 is SQVTM and CDR2 is ANQGSEA. V lost 4 bases, J lost 5 bases, and 4 bases stayed unmatched. This CDR3 has 13 amino acids. CDR3 DNA: TGCAGCGTTGCCCACAGGGGGCTAGATACGCAGTATTTT. It specifies CSVAHRGLDTQYF.

The V call is TRBV6-5, the J call TRBJ1-3; 8 nucleotides match TRBD1. CDR1 MNHEY and CDR2 SVGAGI come from the germline V gene. V lost 4 bases and J lost 4; bases outside the gene matches: 6. The CDR3 runs 15 residues. The CDR3 bases are TGTGCCAGCAGTTCCCAGGGGGCAGGAGGAAACACCATATATTTT. Translation gives CASSSQGAGGNTIYF.

V is TRBV27 and J is TRBJ2-1; D uncertain. Trimming removed 3 bases at V and 4 bases at J, with 7 bases between. The germline CDR1 and CDR2 sequences are MNHEY and SMNVEV (reference sequence). The CDR3 sequence is 13 residues long. This chain's CDR3 is CASSFRLYNEQFF. CDR3 DNA sequence: TGTGCCAGCAGTTTTCGGTTATACAATGAGCAGTTCTTC.

The J gene is TRBJ2-2, the V gene TRBV27; D perhaps matches TRBD2 (6 bases). V gave up 4 bases and J gave up 4 bases, with 10 bases separating them. This CDR3 comprises 14 residues. CDR1 and CDR2 from the germline V gene are MNHEY and SMNVEV (reference sequence). This CDR3 reads CASSYGGTTGELFF. In DNA form, the CDR3 reads TGTGCCAGCAGTTATGGAGGGACCACCGGGGAGCTGTTTTTT.

J is TRBJ2-1 and V is TRBV5-4; the match to TRBD2 covers 9 bases. V trimming: 4 bases; J trimming: 3 bases; junction bases outside the gene matches: 8. The CDR3 is made up of 16 amino acids. From germline, CDR1 is SGHNT and CDR2 YYREEE (reference sequence). In DNA form, the CDR3 reads TGTGCCAGCAGCCCACCCGGGACTAGCTTCTACAATGAGCAGTTCTTC. As protein: CASSPPGTSFYNEQFF.

J is TRBJ2-1 and V is TRBV2, with 12 bases lining up with TRBD1. With V trimmed by 6 bases and J by 0 bases, 6 bases remained unmatched. From germline, CDR1 is SNHLY and CDR2 FYNNEI. The CDR3 spans 17 residues. This CDR3 is CASSRDRGRSSYNEQFF. DNA for the CDR3: TGTGCCAGCAGCCGGGACAGGGGGCGTTCCTCCTACAATGAGCAGTTCTTC.

This clone turned up a few times. The chain uses TRBV11-2 and TRBJ2-3, with 9 bases aligning to TRBD2. Germline loops: CDR1 SGHAT, CDR2 FQNNGV. Trimming at V came to 3 bases and at J to 7 bases, leaving 5 bases not matched to a gene. The CDR3 covers 14 residues. CDR3 in amino acids: CASSFASGINTQYF. For the CDR3, the DNA is TGTGCCAGCAGCTTTGCTAGCGGGATTAATACGCAGTATTTT.